This T cell receptor (beta chain) stems from a study of cytomegalovirus exposure and HLA in healthy donors. General study points: Later analysis indicated greater clonal expansion among HLA-associated TCR beta chains than among equally common other chains. Specificity for CMV antigens was confirmed in vitro for three of the CMV-associated chains. A later analysis by the authors found several of the most significant clusters apparently linked to common viral pathogens.

With respect to this clone: Antigen: not known.

The CDR3 is 14 residues long. Looked up from germline, CDR1 is LGHNA and CDR2 is YNFKEQ. Primers for the PCR totalled 60 Vbeta and 13 Jbeta. Repertoires were generated with immunoSEQ multiplex PCR, while TCRdb's copy carries only in-frame clones and drops some. The profile shows more than 100,000 clones, approximately 72% of them singletons. The sequence was obtained from a man aged 18-30 years in good health and CMV-seronegative. This chain connects TRBV4-2 to TRBJ2-5; the D gene is possibly TRBD1 (6 bases). The end of the DNA is better explained by TRBJ2-7, so the J call may be wrong. Sequencing was carried out using PBMCs. As DNA, the CDR3 is TGTGCCAGCAGCCCGCTAGACAGGCCCTACGAGCAGTACTTC. This gives the protein CASSPLDRPYEQYF.